The 10 T cell receptor beta chains below come from one sample, sequenced in a study of CD8 T cells in ankylosing spondylitis listed by TCRdb under 2017. Library generation was performed with 5' RACE. Data came from an Illumina HiSeq 2500. The public reads were reanalyzed by TCRdb: fastp trimming at Q25, MiXCR alignment, in-frame beta chains only. Identical CDR3 protein sequences are pooled into one entry, listed with their most common genes and DNA. In this sample the table shows roughly 140,000 distinct CDR3 sequences, approximately 44% of which occur a single time. The ten largest clones add up to roughly 15% of the sample. Material: synovial fluid, either unsorted or a sorted T cell fraction (not recorded which). Receptor source: a male donor with ankylosing spondylitis.

The V and J genes are TRBV28 and TRBJ2-7, with no clear D. This CDR3 comprises 14 residues. The V end lost 4 bases, the J end lost 3 bases, and 13 bases lay between the germline ends. Germline values: CDR1 MDHEN, CDR2 SYDVKM. CDR3 region: CASSYWWKIYEQYF. The CDR3 bases are TGTGCCAGCAGTTATTGGTGGAAAATCTACGAGCAGTACTTC. Together with reference TRBV28 and TRBJ2-7, the CDR3 gives the full variable domain: DVKVTQSSRYLVKRTGEKVFLECVQDMDHENMFWYRQDPGLGLRLIYFSYDVKMKEKGDIPEGYSVSREKKERFSLILESASTNQTSMYLCASSYWWKIYEQYFGPGTRLTVT.

The chain uses TRBV11-1 and TRBJ2-1, with 14 bases identical to TRBD2. CDR3 size: 18 residues. The V gene's germline CDR1 is SGHAT and CDR2 FQDESV (reference sequence). Unmatched junction bases numbered 8, after V lost 5 bases and J lost 2 bases. The DNA for the CDR3 is TGTGCCAGCAGCGGACTAGCGGGGGGACGGGAACCCTACAATGAGCAGTTCTTC. It yields the protein CASSGLAGGREPYNEQFF.

This clonotype was picked up many times. This rearrangement joins TRBV20-1 to TRBJ1-2, with TRBD1 matching over 8 bases. The V gene's germline CDR1 is DFQATT and CDR2 SNEGSKA (reference sequence). This CDR3 region has 13 residues. Losses at the gene ends were 6 bases for V and 3 bases for J; bases not matched to a gene: 6. CDR3: CSAGNRGDYGYTF. The CDR3 DNA reads as TGCAGTGCCGGAAACAGGGGGGACTATGGCTACACCTTC.

This clonotype came up a few times. The chain employs TRBV7-8 and TRBJ2-5; D possibly corresponds to TRBD1 (5 bases). Between the trimmed V and J ends, which lost 6 bases and 5 bases, there was a span of 10 bases. This CDR3 is 12 amino acids long. The germline CDR1 and CDR2 sequences are SGHVS and FQNEAQ. Here the CDR3 DNA reads TGTGCCAGCAGAGCAGGGTTGGAGACCCAGTACTTC. The encoded protein is CASRAGLETQYF.

This chain uses TRBV5-1 with TRBJ2-7, with TRBD2 as a possible D gene (7 bases). The CDR3 spans 14 residues. Trimming took 4 bases from V and 0 from J, leaving 11 bases between them. Germline CDR1 SGHRS, CDR2 YFSETQ. CDR3 DNA sequence: TGCGCCAGCAGCGAGGGGGGGAACTCCTACGAGCAGTACTTC. It codes for CASSEGGNSYEQYF.

The chain employs TRBV20-1 and TRBJ2-7; 8 nucleotides align to TRBD2. CDR3 length equals 16 residues. The junction had 13 bases not matched to a gene; V was cut back by 0 bases and J by 6 bases. Germline V CDR1 and CDR2: DFQATT, SNEGSKA (reference sequence). CDR3 protein: CSARDLLGLESGEQYF. In DNA, the CDR3 is TGCAGTGCTAGAGATCTTTTGGGACTAGAATCGGGCGAGCAGTACTTC.

The sample holds many counts of this clonotype. V gene TRBV10-2 combines with J gene TRBJ2-3, with D possibly being TRBD2 (6 bases). The CDR3 consists of 16 residues. Germline V CDR1 and CDR2: WSHSY, SAAADI. V was pared by 7 bases and J by 2 bases, with 19 bases between. CDR3 amino acids: CASMRGIGLPTDTQYF. The CDR3 nucleotides read TGCGCCAGCATGCGGGGAATCGGACTTCCCACAGATACGCAGTATTTT.

The chain carries TRBV7-9 and TRBJ1-2; 9 nucleotides agree with TRBD1. V lost 5 bases, J lost 4 bases, and 8 bases stayed unmatched. CDR1 and CDR2 (germline): SEHNR, FQNEAQ (reference sequence). The CDR3 has 15 residues. CDR3 region: CASSITQGAGYGYTF. CDR3 bases: TGTGCCAGCAGCATAACACAGGGGGCTGGCTATGGCTACACCTTC. Full variable domain (outside the CDR3, taken from reference TRBV7-9 and TRBJ1-2): DTGVSQNPRHKITKRGQNVTFRCDPISEHNRLYWYRQTLGQGPEFLTYFQNEAQLEKSRLLSDRFSAERPKGSFSTLEIQRTEQGDSAMYLCASSITQGAGYGYTFGSGTRLTVV.

The rearrangement links TRBV28 to TRBJ2-4; 10 bases line up with TRBD1. This CDR3 spans 18 amino acids. CDR1 MDHEN and CDR2 SYDVKM come from the germline V gene. The V segment lost 1 base and the J segment 10 bases; nucleotides outside the gene matches: 16. CDR3 coding DNA: TGTGCCAGCAGTTTATTGGTGACAGGGGGCGAGTCGCCACGTATTCAGTACTTC. The encoded protein is CASSLLVTGGESPRIQYF. The variable domain in full, completed from reference TRBV28 and TRBJ2-4, reads DVKVTQSSRYLVKRTGEKVFLECVQDMDHENMFWYRQDPGLGLRLIYFSYDVKMKEKGDIPEGYSVSREKKERFSLILESASTNQTSMYLCASSLLVTGGESPRIQYFGAGTRLSVL.

The chain uses TRBV6-1 and TRBJ2-1; 10 positions match TRBD2. The germline CDR1 and CDR2 sequences are MNHNS and SASEGT. V gave up 2 bases and J gave up 6 bases; unmatched junction bases: 13. This CDR3 has 18 residues. CDR3 protein: CASSEPGVGLALCNEQFF. The CDR3 coding sequence is TGTGCCAGCAGTGAACCCGGTGTGGGACTAGCGTTATGCAATGAGCAGTTCTTC.